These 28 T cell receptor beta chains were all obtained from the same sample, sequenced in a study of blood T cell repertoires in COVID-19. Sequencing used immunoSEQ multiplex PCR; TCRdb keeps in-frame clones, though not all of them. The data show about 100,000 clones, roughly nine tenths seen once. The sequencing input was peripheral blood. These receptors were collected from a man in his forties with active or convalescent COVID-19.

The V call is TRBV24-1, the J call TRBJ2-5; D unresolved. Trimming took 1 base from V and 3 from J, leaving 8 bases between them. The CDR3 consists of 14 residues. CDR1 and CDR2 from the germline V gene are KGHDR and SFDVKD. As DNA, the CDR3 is TGTGCCACCAGTGATTTCCCCCATGAAGAGACCCAGTACTTC. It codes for CATSDFPHEETQYF.

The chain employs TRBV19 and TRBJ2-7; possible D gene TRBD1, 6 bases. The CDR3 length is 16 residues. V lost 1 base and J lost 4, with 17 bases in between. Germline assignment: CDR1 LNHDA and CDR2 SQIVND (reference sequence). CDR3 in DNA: TGTGCCAGTAGTATAGGTAGTTGGACAGCGATGTACGAGCAGTACTTC. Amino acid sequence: CASSIGSWTAMYEQYF.

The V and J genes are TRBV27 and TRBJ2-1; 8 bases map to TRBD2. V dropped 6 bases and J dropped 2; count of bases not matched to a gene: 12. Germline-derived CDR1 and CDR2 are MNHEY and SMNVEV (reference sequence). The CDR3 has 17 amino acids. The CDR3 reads CASRGIAGHTPYNEQFF. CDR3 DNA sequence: TGTGCCAGCAGGGGGATAGCGGGACATACCCCCTACAATGAGCAGTTCTTC.

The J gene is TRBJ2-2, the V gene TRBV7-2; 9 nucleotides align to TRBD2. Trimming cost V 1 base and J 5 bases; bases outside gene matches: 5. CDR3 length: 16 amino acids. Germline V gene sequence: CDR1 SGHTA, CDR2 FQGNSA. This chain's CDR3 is CASSLEGTSPTGELFF. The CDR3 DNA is TGTGCCAGCAGCTTAGAAGGGACTAGCCCTACCGGGGAGCTGTTTTTT.

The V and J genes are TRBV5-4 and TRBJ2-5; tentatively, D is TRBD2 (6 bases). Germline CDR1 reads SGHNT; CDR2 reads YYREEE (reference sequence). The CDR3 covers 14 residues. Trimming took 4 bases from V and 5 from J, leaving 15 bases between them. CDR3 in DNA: TGTGCCAGCAGCCATCGGGAGATGGGGGAGACCCAGTACTTC. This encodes CASSHREMGETQYF.

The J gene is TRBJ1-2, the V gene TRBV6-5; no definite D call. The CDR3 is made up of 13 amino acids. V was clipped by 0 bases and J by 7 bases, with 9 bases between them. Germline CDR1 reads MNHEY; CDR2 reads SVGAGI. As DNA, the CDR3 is TGTGCCAGCAGTTACTCGGGGAGGGCTGGCTACACCTTC. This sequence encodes CASSYSGRAGYTF.

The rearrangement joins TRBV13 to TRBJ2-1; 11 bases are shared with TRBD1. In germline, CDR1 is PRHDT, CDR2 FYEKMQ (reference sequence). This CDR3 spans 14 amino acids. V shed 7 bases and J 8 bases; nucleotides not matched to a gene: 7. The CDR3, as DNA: TGTGCCAGCAAAGGGGACAGGGGGATTGATGAGCAGTTCTTC. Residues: CASKGDRGIDEQFF.

The CDR3 nucleotides read TGTGCCAGCAGGCCTACCGGTGAGACCCAGTACTTC. Translating it yields CASRPTGETQYF. This chain connects TRBV7-2 to TRBJ2-5; no clear D gene. The CDR3 runs 12 residues. Germline V gives CDR1 SGHTA, CDR2 FQGNSA. Trimming stripped 6 bases from V and 5 bases from J, with 10 bases between.

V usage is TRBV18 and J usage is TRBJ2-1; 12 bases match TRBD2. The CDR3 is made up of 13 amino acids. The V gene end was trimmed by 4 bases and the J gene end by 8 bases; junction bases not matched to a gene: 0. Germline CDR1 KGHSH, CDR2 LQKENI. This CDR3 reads CASSRLAGDEQFF. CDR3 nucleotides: TGTGCCAGCTCACGACTAGCGGGAGATGAGCAGTTCTTC.

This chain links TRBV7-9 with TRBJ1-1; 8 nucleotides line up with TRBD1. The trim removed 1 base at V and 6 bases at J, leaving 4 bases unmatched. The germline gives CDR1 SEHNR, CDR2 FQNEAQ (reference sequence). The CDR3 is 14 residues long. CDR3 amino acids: CASSLGQGRAEAFF. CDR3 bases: TGTGCCAGCAGCTTAGGACAGGGGAGGGCTGAAGCTTTCTTT.

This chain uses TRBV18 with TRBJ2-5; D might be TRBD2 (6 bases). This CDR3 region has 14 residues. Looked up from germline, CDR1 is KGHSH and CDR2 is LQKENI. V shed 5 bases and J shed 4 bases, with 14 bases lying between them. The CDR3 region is CASSSRRLGETQYF. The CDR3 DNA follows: TGTGCCAGCTCATCACGTAGACTAGGAGAGACCCAGTACTTC. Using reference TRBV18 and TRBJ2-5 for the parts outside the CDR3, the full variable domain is NAGVMQNPRHLVRRRGQEARLRCSPMKGHSHVYWYRQLPEEGLKFMVYLQKENIIDESGMPKERFSAEFPKEGPSILRIQQVVRGDSAAYFCASSSRRLGETQYFGPGTRLLVL.

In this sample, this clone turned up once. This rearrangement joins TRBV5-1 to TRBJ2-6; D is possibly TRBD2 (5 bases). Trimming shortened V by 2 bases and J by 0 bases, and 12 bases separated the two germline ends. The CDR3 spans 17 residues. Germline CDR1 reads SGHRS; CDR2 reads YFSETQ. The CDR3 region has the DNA TGCGCCAGCAGCTTTGACCCCCGGGGCTCTGGGGCCAACGTCCTGACTTTC. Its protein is CASSFDPRGSGANVLTF.

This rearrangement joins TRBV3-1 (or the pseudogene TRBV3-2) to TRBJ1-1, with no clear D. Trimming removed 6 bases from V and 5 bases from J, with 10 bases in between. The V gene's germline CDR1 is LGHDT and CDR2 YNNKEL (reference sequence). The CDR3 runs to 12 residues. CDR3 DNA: TGTGCCAGCAGTTACGGAGCGACTGAAGCTTTCTTT. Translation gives CASSYGATEAFF.

Written as DNA, the CDR3 is TGTGCCAGCAGTCGGGGGGCGTTGGGTAATGAGCAGTTCTTC. Translating gives CASSRGALGNEQFF. V is TRBV6-2 or TRBV6-3 and J is TRBJ2-1, with D maybe TRBD2 (7 bases). Trimming stripped 5 bases from V and 7 bases from J, with 15 bases between. Per the germline V gene, CDR1 is MNHEY and CDR2 is SVGEGT. The CDR3 covers 14 residues.

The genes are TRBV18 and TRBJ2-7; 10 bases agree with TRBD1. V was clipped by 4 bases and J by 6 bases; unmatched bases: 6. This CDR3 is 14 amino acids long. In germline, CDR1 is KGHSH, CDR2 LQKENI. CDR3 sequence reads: CASSLDRGRVEQYF. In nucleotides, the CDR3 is TGTGCCAGCTCACTCGACAGGGGGCGGGTCGAGCAGTACTTC.

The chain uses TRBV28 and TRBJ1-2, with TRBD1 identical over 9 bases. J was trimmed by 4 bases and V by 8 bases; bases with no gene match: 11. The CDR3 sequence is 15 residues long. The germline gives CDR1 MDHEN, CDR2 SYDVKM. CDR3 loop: CASGLPTGGAYGYTF. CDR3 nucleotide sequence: TGTGCCAGCGGCCTACCGACAGGGGGGGCCTATGGCTACACCTTC.

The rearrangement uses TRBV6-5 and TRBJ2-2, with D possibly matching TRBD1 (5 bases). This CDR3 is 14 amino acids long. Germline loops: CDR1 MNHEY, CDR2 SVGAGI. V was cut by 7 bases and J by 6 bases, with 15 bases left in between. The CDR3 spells CASNQGMIAGELFF. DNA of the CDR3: TGTGCCAGCAACCAGGGCATGATCGCCGGGGAGCTGTTTTTT.

The CDR3 sequence is CATSDPSREQFF. The CDR3 DNA reads as TGTGCCACCAGTGACCCATCCCGGGAGCAGTTCTTC. V usage is TRBV24-1 and J usage is TRBJ2-1; D is ambiguous. Germline CDR1 reads KGHDR; CDR2 reads SFDVKD. Trimming removed 4 bases at V and 10 bases at J, with 10 bases between. CDR3 size: 12 residues.

CDR3 protein: CASSFLGGDVDTQYF. The CDR3 nucleotides are TGCGCCAGCAGCTTCCTCGGGGGAGATGTGGATACGCAGTATTTT. The rearrangement joins TRBV5-1 to TRBJ2-3; TRBD2 might be the D (6 bases). The germline V and J ends were trimmed by 2 bases and 6 bases, with 16 bases remaining between them. Germline values: CDR1 SGHRS, CDR2 YFSETQ. There are 15 residues in the CDR3. The complete variable domain, with remaining parts taken from reference TRBV5-1 and TRBJ2-3, reads KAGVTQTPRYLIKTRGQQVTLSCSPISGHRSVSWYQQTPGQGLQFLFEYFSETQRNKGNFPGRFSGRQFSNSRSEMNVSTLELGDSALYLCASSFLGGDVDTQYFGPGTRLTVL.

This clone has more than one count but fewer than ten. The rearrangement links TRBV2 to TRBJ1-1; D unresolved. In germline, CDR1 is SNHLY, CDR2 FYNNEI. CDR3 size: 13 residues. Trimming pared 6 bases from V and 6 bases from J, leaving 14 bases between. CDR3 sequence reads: CASRGGRFSEAFF. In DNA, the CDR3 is TGTGCCAGCAGGGGCGGGAGGTTCTCTGAAGCTTTCTTT.

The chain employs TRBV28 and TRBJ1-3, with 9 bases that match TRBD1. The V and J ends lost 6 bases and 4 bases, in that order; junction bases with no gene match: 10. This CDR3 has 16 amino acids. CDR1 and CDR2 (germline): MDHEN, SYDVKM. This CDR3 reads CASRLGQGLGGNTIYF. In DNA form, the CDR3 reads TGTGCCAGCAGACTAGGACAGGGGCTGGGAGGAAACACCATATATTTT.

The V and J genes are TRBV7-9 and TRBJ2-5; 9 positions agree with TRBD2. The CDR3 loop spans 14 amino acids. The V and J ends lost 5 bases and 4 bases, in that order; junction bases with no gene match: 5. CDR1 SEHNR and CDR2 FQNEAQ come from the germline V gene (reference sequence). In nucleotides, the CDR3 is TGTGCCAGCAGCGTGGGACTAGCCGGAGAGACCCAGTACTTC. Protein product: CASSVGLAGETQYF.

In DNA, the CDR3 is TGTGCCAGCAGTTACTCGAATCGACAGGGGACGGAGACCCAGTACTTC. This codes for CASSYSNRQGTETQYF. The chain has TRBV6-5 and TRBJ2-5, with TRBD1 matching 8 bases. CDR1 MNHEY and CDR2 SVGAGI come from the germline V gene. V shed 0 bases, J shed 5 bases, and the junction held 8 bases outside the gene matches. This CDR3 region has 16 residues.

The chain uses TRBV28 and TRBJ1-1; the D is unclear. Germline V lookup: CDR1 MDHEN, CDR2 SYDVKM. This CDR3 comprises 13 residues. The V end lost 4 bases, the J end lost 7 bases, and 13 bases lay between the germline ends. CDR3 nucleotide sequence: TGTGCCAGCAGTTGGACGGGAAGTTATGAAGCTTTCTTT. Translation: CASSWTGSYEAFF.

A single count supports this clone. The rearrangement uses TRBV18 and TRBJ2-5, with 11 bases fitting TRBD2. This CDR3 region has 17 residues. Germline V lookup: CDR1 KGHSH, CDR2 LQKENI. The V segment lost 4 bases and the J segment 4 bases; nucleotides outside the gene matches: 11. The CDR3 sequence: CASSLGTSGPGGETQYF. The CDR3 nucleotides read TGTGCCAGCTCACTCGGGACTAGCGGCCCGGGAGGAGAGACCCAGTACTTC.

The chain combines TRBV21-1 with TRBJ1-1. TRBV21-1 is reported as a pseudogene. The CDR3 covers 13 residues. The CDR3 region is CASSGGSHTEAFF. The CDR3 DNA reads TGTGCCAGCAGCGGGGGGTCCCACACTGAAGCTTTCTTT.

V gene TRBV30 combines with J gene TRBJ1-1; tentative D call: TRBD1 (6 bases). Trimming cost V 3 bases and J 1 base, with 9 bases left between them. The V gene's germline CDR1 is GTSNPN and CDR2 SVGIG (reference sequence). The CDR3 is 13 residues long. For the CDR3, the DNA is TGTGCCTGGAGCCGGGACAAGAACACTGAAGCTTTCTTT. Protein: CAWSRDKNTEAFF. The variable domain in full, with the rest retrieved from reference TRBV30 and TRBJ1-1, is SQTIHQWPATLVQPVGSPLSLECTVEGTSNPNLYWYRQAAGRGLQLLFYSVGIGQISSEVPQNLSASRPQDRQFILSSKKLLLSDSGFYLCAWSRDKNTEAFFGQGTRLTVV.

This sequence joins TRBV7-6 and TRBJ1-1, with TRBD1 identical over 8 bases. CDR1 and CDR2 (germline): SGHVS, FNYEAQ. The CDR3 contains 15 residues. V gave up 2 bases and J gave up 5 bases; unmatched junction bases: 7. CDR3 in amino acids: CASSLWAGGVTEAFF. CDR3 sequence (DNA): TGTGCCAGCAGCTTATGGGCAGGGGGCGTGACTGAAGCTTTCTTT. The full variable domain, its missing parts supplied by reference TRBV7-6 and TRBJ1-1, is GAGVSQSPRYKVTKRGQDVALRCDPISGHVSLYWYRQALGQGPEFLTYFNYEAQQDKSGLPNDRFSAERPEGSISTLTIQRTEQRDSAMYRCASSLWAGGVTEAFFGQGTRLTVV.